The rows below give T cell receptor beta chains drawn from one sample of a study of blood T cell repertoires in COVID-19. Measured with immunoSEQ multiplex PCR; TCRdb has only the in-frame clones, and not every one. The table lists roughly 340,000 clones, about nine tenths of them singletons, with about 7.3% in the top ten. Sequenced material: peripheral blood. The receptors come from a woman aged 70-85 years with COVID-19, enrolled during active disease. The CDR3 runs from the conserved cysteine through the conserved F or W. The order of the fields is J gene, D gene, clone size, V gene, CDR3 protein, CDR3 DNA. D genes are given only for firm matches. The size of a clone is reported for some rows only, either as once, few or many, or as a class for expanded clones.

j_gene: TRBJ1-2
d_gene: TRBD1
abundance: .
v_gene: TRBV5-1
CDR3aa: CASSLGQGTYGYTF
CDR3nt: TGCGCCAGCAGCTTGGGACAGGGGACCTATGGCTACACCTTC

j_gene: TRBJ1-1
d_gene: TRBD1
abundance: .
v_gene: TRBV6-6
CDR3aa: CASSYSRQGASEAFF
CDR3nt: TGTGCCAGCAGTTACTCGCGACAGGGGGCTTCTGAAGCTTTCTTT

j_gene: TRBJ1-3
d_gene: .
abundance: .
v_gene: TRBV7-8
CDR3aa: CASSRDTGSGNTIYF
CDR3nt: TGTGCCAGCAGCCGAGATACAGGGTCAGGAAACACCATATATTTT

j_gene: TRBJ1-1
d_gene: TRBD1
abundance: .
v_gene: TRBV7-2
CDR3aa: CASSLALRGPEAFF
CDR3nt: TGTGCCAGCAGCTTAGCCCTCAGGGGGCCTGAAGCTTTCTTT

j_gene: TRBJ1-2
d_gene: .
abundance: .
v_gene: TRBV6-6
CDR3aa: CASIQDSNNYGYTF
CDR3nt: TGTGCCAGCATCCAGGACAGTAATAACTATGGCTACACCTTC

j_gene: TRBJ2-7
d_gene: TRBD1
abundance: .
v_gene: TRBV29-1
CDR3aa: CSDKDRGLYEQYF
CDR3nt: TGCAGCGATAAAGACAGGGGGCTCTACGAGCAGTACTTC

j_gene: TRBJ1-2
d_gene: .
abundance: .
v_gene: TRBV5-1
CDR3aa: CASSVTEVNYGYTF
CDR3nt: TGCGCCAGCAGCGTAACAGAAGTAAACTATGGCTACACCTTC

j_gene: TRBJ1-1
d_gene: .
abundance: .
v_gene: TRBV4-3
CDR3aa: CASSHGQNTEAFF
CDR3nt: TGCGCCAGCAGCCATGGCCAGAACACTGAAGCTTTCTTT

j_gene: TRBJ1-3
d_gene: .
abundance: .
v_gene: TRBV28
CDR3aa: CASSLLGADLSGNTIYF
CDR3nt: TGTGCCAGCAGTTTACTGGGGGCGGACCTCTCTGGAAACACCATATATTTT

j_gene: TRBJ1-4
d_gene: TRBD1
abundance: .
v_gene: TRBV4-1
CDR3aa: CASSQVGTANEKLFF
CDR3nt: TGCGCCAGCAGCCAAGTTGGGACAGCGAATGAAAAACTGTTTTTT

j_gene: TRBJ1-4
d_gene: .
abundance: .
v_gene: TRBV7-9
CDR3aa: CASSLEAGAVNEKLFF
CDR3nt: TGTGCCAGCAGCTTAGAGGCGGGGGCCGTTAATGAAAAACTGTTTTTT

j_gene: TRBJ2-3
d_gene: TRBD1
abundance: .
v_gene: TRBV5-8
CDR3aa: CASSGRDRDSTDTQYF
CDR3nt: TGTGCCAGCAGCGGCCGGGACAGGGATAGCACAGATACGCAGTATTTT

j_gene: TRBJ1-2
d_gene: .
abundance: .
v_gene: TRBV6-5
CDR3aa: CASSYGQSYGYTF
CDR3nt: TGTGCCAGCAGTTACGGGCAGAGTTATGGCTACACCTTC

j_gene: TRBJ1-2
d_gene: .
abundance: .
v_gene: TRBV30
CDR3aa: CAWSVQLYYGYTF
CDR3nt: TGTGCCTGGAGTGTACAGCTTTACTATGGCTACACCTTC

j_gene: TRBJ1-2
d_gene: .
abundance: .
v_gene: TRBV24-1
CDR3aa: CATSDYRESGGYTF
CDR3nt: TGTGCCACCAGTGACTACAGGGAATCGGGAGGCTACACCTTC

j_gene: TRBJ1-5
d_gene: .
abundance: .
v_gene: TRBV6-5
CDR3aa: CASILQGFGPQHF
CDR3nt: TGTGCCAGCATTCTACAGGGTTTTGGGCCCCAGCATTTT

j_gene: TRBJ2-2
d_gene: TRBD2
abundance: .
v_gene: TRBV5-1
CDR3aa: CASSLRPSGGNTGELFF
CDR3nt: TGCGCCAGCAGCTTGCGTCCTAGCGGGGGAAACACCGGGGAGCTGTTTTTT

j_gene: TRBJ1-1
d_gene: .
abundance: .
v_gene: TRBV12-3/TRBV12-4
CDR3aa: CASSSSGITEAFF
CDR3nt: TGTGCCAGCAGTTCCTCAGGGATCACTGAAGCTTTCTTT

j_gene: TRBJ1-1
d_gene: TRBD1
abundance: .
v_gene: TRBV10-3
CDR3aa: CAISGTGEIPEAFF
CDR3nt: TGTGCCATCAGTGGGACAGGGGAAATTCCTGAAGCTTTCTTT

j_gene: TRBJ1-4
d_gene: .
abundance: .
v_gene: TRBV5-1
CDR3aa: CASSLSGGPNEKLFF
CDR3nt: TGCGCCAGCAGCTTGAGCGGGGGTCCTAATGAAAAACTGTTTTTT

j_gene: TRBJ1-3
d_gene: TRBD1
abundance: .
v_gene: TRBV18
CDR3aa: CASSPPDRAGNTIYF
CDR3nt: TGTGCCAGCTCACCACCCGACAGGGCTGGAAACACCATATATTTT

j_gene: TRBJ2-5
d_gene: TRBD1
abundance: .
v_gene: TRBV24-1
CDR3aa: CATSDRQGAQYF
CDR3nt: TGTGCCACCAGTGATAGACAGGGGGCCCAGTACTTC

j_gene: TRBJ1-1
d_gene: .
abundance: few
v_gene: TRBV18
CDR3aa: CASSPTTGMNTEAFF
CDR3nt: TGTGCCAGCTCACCCACGACAGGAATGAACACTGAAGCTTTCTTT

j_gene: TRBJ2-3
d_gene: TRBD2
abundance: .
v_gene: TRBV7-2
CDR3aa: CASSLWLAGGGSTDTQYF
CDR3nt: TGTGCCAGCAGCTTATGGCTAGCGGGGGGGGGCAGCACAGATACGCAGTATTTT

j_gene: TRBJ2-2
d_gene: TRBD2
abundance: .
v_gene: TRBV7-6
CDR3aa: CASSLGLAGPSTGELFF
CDR3nt: TGTGCCAGCAGCCTGGGACTAGCGGGGCCCTCCACCGGGGAGCTGTTTTTT

j_gene: TRBJ2-3
d_gene: TRBD2
abundance: .
v_gene: TRBV7-9
CDR3aa: CASSLRTARLAGEVDTQYF
CDR3nt: TGTGCCAGCAGCTTAAGGACAGCCAGACTAGCGGGGGAGGTTGATACGCAGTATTTT

j_gene: TRBJ1-4
d_gene: TRBD1
abundance: .
v_gene: TRBV5-1
CDR3aa: CASSTGGGNEKLFF
CDR3nt: TGCGCCAGCAGCACAGGGGGCGGTAATGAAAAACTGTTTTTT

j_gene: TRBJ2-5
d_gene: .
abundance: .
v_gene: TRBV24-1
CDR3aa: CATSDKGYQETQYF
CDR3nt: TGTGCCACCAGTGATAAGGGGTACCAAGAGACCCAGTACTTC

j_gene: TRBJ1-4
d_gene: TRBD1
abundance: few
v_gene: TRBV5-1
CDR3aa: CASSSGQGNEKLFF
CDR3nt: TGCGCCAGCAGCTCGGGACAGGGGAACGAAAAACTGTTTTTT

j_gene: TRBJ2-1
d_gene: .
abundance: once
v_gene: TRBV27
CDR3aa: CASSSFGGGRVEQFF
CDR3nt: TGTGCCAGCAGTTCCTTTGGGGGGGGGCGAGTTGAGCAGTTCTTC

j_gene: TRBJ1-2
d_gene: TRBD1
abundance: .
v_gene: TRBV29-1
CDR3aa: CSIQGGSNYGYTF
CDR3nt: TGCAGCATTCAGGGGGGCAGCAACTATGGCTACACCTTC

j_gene: TRBJ2-1
d_gene: .
abundance: few
v_gene: TRBV4-1
CDR3aa: CASSPGGHNEQFF
CDR3nt: TGCGCCAGCAGCCCCGGGGGACACAATGAGCAGTTCTTC

j_gene: TRBJ2-1
d_gene: .
abundance: once
v_gene: TRBV5-6
CDR3aa: CASSFGVSSYNEQFF
CDR3nt: TGTGCCAGCAGCTTCGGGGTAAGCTCCTACAATGAGCAGTTCTTC

j_gene: TRBJ1-1
d_gene: .
abundance: .
v_gene: TRBV24-1
CDR3aa: CATSDLRATFF
CDR3nt: TGTGCCACCAGTGATTTGAGAGCAACTTTCTTT

j_gene: TRBJ1-3
d_gene: .
abundance: once
v_gene: TRBV10-2
CDR3aa: CASSKGLEGNTIYF
CDR3nt: TGCGCCAGCTCTAAGGGGCTGGAGGGAAACACCATATATTTT

j_gene: TRBJ1-3
d_gene: TRBD1
abundance: .
v_gene: TRBV9
CDR3aa: CASSTPRGAPGNTIYF
CDR3nt: TGTGCCAGCAGCACCCCCAGGGGGGCGCCTGGAAACACCATATATTTT

j_gene: TRBJ2-5
d_gene: TRBD1
abundance: few
v_gene: TRBV2
CDR3aa: CASSEWGTGEATQYF
CDR3nt: TGTGCCAGCAGTGAATGGGGGACAGGGGAAGCGACCCAGTACTTC

j_gene: TRBJ1-2
d_gene: .
abundance: .
v_gene: TRBV30
CDR3aa: CAWSQFGFFNYGYTF
CDR3nt: TGTGCCTGGAGTCAGTTCGGGTTTTTTAACTATGGCTACACCTTC

j_gene: TRBJ1-1
d_gene: .
abundance: .
v_gene: TRBV9
CDR3aa: CASSPTSPSTEAFF
CDR3nt: TGTGCCAGCAGCCCCACCTCACCGAGCACTGAAGCTTTCTTT

j_gene: TRBJ2-3
d_gene: TRBD2
abundance: .
v_gene: TRBV6-5
CDR3aa: CANRAGGTDTQYF
CDR3nt: TGTGCCAACCGAGCGGGGGGCACAGATACGCAGTATTTT

j_gene: TRBJ2-5
d_gene: TRBD1
abundance: .
v_gene: TRBV2
CDR3aa: CASRDRGGMTQYF
CDR3nt: TGTGCCAGCCGAGACAGGGGGGGAATGACCCAGTACTTC

j_gene: TRBJ1-1
d_gene: .
abundance: few
v_gene: TRBV20-1
CDR3aa: CSASGPNTEAFF
CDR3nt: TGCAGTGCTAGTGGGCCGAACACTGAAGCTTTCTTT

j_gene: TRBJ1-2
d_gene: .
abundance: once
v_gene: TRBV4-1
CDR3aa: CASSQDSTEIYGYTF
CDR3nt: TGCGCCAGCAGCCAAGATTCGACAGAAATCTATGGCTACACCTTC